Presented here are 4 T cell receptor beta chains from one specimen sequenced in a study of cytomegalovirus exposure and HLA in healthy donors. Primers included in the PCR were 60 Vbeta and 13 Jbeta primers. TCRdb's table, derived via immunoSEQ multiplex PCR, lists solely in-frame clones and lacks some. The sample lists under 200,000 clones; approximately 11% were seen once. Sequencing input: PBMCs. All receptors derive from a man aged 50 or older in good health and CMV-seropositive.

This clone turned up a few times. The rearrangement links TRBV11-3 to TRBJ2-2, with 7 bases identical to TRBD2. The CDR3 has 16 residues. V trimming: 1 base; J trimming: 4 bases; junction bases outside the gene matches: 6. Germline V CDR1 and CDR2: SGHNT, YENEEA. As DNA, the CDR3 is TGTGCCAGCAGCTTAGTTGCGGGGGTCACCACCGGGGAGCTGTTTTTT. It encodes CASSLVAGVTTGELFF.

The chain combines TRBV10-2 with TRBJ2-7, with D possibly TRBD2 on 6 matching bases. Germline loops: CDR1 WSHSY, CDR2 SAAADI. Trimming took off 8 bases at V and 5 bases at J, with 13 bases between the two ends. The CDR3 totals 12 residues. In DNA, the CDR3 is TGCGCCAGCCGGGACTTGGCTAACGAGCAGTACTTC. Protein product: CASRDLANEQYF.

This clone showed up just a few times. J is TRBJ1-2 and V is TRBV4-3; no reliable D call. The CDR3 has 14 amino acids. Trimming took 0 bases from V and 5 from J, leaving 10 bases between them. Germline-derived CDR1 and CDR2 are LGHNA and YSLEER. CDR3 amino acids: CASSQDWRRYGYTF. The CDR3 DNA follows: TGCGCCAGCAGCCAAGATTGGAGGAGGTATGGCTACACCTTC.

DNA for the CDR3: TGCGCCAGCAGCCGGGGTTCCGGGTTCGGAGATACGCAGTATTTT. Its protein is CASSRGSGFGDTQYF. The gene calls are TRBV5-1 and TRBJ2-3, with a weak D call TRBD2 (5 bases). V was shortened by 4 bases and J by 5 bases, with 17 bases between the two germline ends. Looked up from germline, CDR1 is SGHRS and CDR2 is YFSETQ. The CDR3 has 15 amino acids.